The rows below give T cell receptor beta chains drawn from one sample of a study of shared T cell receptors in the human thymus. Repertoires were generated with immunoSEQ multiplex PCR, while TCRdb's copy carries only in-frame clones and drops some. The profile shows hundreds of thousands of clones, approximately 85% of them singletons. This sample was shared with a second study, whose subject was human thymus T cells.

Sequencing was done on a sample of thymocytes. The origin of the receptors is a girl under three years old with a congenital heart defect. Each CDR3 is given with its conserved first and last residue. A D gene is named only where the DNA matches it firmly. Expanded clones get a size class; other rows say once, few or many, or leave the size out.

>-|TRBV13|TRBJ2-7|-
TGTGCCAGCAGCCCCATCGACAGCCACTTCCTTGGTTTACAGTACTTC
CASSPIDSHFLGLQYF
>-|TRBV5-1|TRBJ1-2|-
TGCGCCAGCAGCTTGACAGGCTATGGCTACACCTTC
CASSLTGYGYTF
>-|TRBV7-9|TRBJ2-7|-
TGTGCCAGCAGCCTCAACCTGAAAGGGGTTTACGAGCAGTACTTC
CASSLNLKGVYEQYF
>-|TRBV9|TRBJ1-1|-
TGTGCCAGCAGCGTAGCTAGCACCAGAAACACTGAAGCTTTCTTT
CASSVASTRNTEAFF
>-|TRBV7-3|TRBJ2-3|-
TGTGCCAGCAGCTCGGTCGGGACAGATACGCAGTATTTT
CASSSVGTDTQYF
>TRBD1|TRBV6-1|TRBJ1-3|-
TGTGCCAGCAGTGATTGTCGGGACAGGGATTGTCTCTCAGGAAACACCATATATTTT
CASSDCRDRDCLSGNTIYF
>TRBD1|TRBV28|TRBJ2-4|once
TGTGCCAGCAGTGGTATTCGGACAGGGATAGCCAAAAACATTCAGTACTTC
CASSGIRTGIAKNIQYF
>TRBD2|TRBV10-3|TRBJ2-1|few
TGTGCCATCAGTGAACCAACTAGCGGGGGCGAGTTCTTC
CAISEPTSGGEFF
>-|TRBV18|TRBJ1-2|-
TGTGCCAGCTCAGGGTCCCAGGGAAACCCTAACTATGGCTACACCTTC
CASSGSQGNPNYGYTF
>TRBD1|TRBV7-9|TRBJ1-1|-
TGTGCCAGCAGCTACGGACAGGGGATAGGAGCTTTCTTT
CASSYGQGIGAFF
>-|TRBV5-1|TRBJ2-5|-
TGCGCCAGCAGCTTGGGATTGAGGGGGTACCAAGAGACCCAGTACTTC
CASSLGLRGYQETQYF
>TRBD1|TRBV25-1|TRBJ1-1|-
TGTGCCAGCAGTGAACTAAACCGACAGGGAAAGGGGACAGAAGCTTTCTTT
CASSELNRQGKGTEAFF
>TRBD2|TRBV4-1|TRBJ2-1|-
TGCGCCAGCAGCTACTTGACAGTGGGACTAGCGGGGGTAAACTCCTACAATGAGCAGTTCTTC
CASSYLTVGLAGVNSYNEQFF
>-|TRBV5-6|TRBJ2-3|few
TGTGCCAGCAGCTTGGACAGGGTGAGGGTAATTGGAGATACGCAGTATTTT
CASSLDRVRVIGDTQYF
>TRBD1|TRBV6-5|TRBJ1-2|-
TGTGCCAGCAGCACTAGGACAGGGGGCGGCTACACCTTC
CASSTRTGGGYTF
>-|TRBV6-1|TRBJ1-2|-
TGTGCCACCGTAGACACAAGTCCGAGAGATGGCTACACCTTC
CATVDTSPRDGYTF
>-|TRBV4-1|TRBJ2-1|once
TGCGCCAGCAGCCAAGTTGTCGGGTTCGAGCAGTTCTTC
CASSQVVGFEQFF
>TRBD1|TRBV18|TRBJ1-5|-
TGTGCCAGCTCCCTGACAGGGGGCGCAGGCAATCAGCCCCAGCATTTT
CASSLTGGAGNQPQHF
>TRBD2|TRBV7-7|TRBJ2-5|-
TGTGCCAACTTTAGATCTAGCGGGGGGAAACAAGAGACCCAGTACTTC
CANFRSSGGKQETQYF
>TRBD2|TRBV2|TRBJ2-1|-
TGTGCCAGCGCCGGCCAGCGGGGGGCTTACAATGAGCAGTTCTTC
CASAGQRGAYNEQFF
>TRBD1|TRBV2|TRBJ1-6|-
TGTGCCAGCAGTGCCCGGGACAGGGTCCACTTT
CASSARDRVHF
>-|TRBV10-3|TRBJ1-1|-
TGTGCCACCCAGCGCAGTAAAACAGGGTTGAACACTGAAGCTTTCTTT
CATQRSKTGLNTEAFF
>TRBD1|TRBV4-1|TRBJ1-6|-
TGCGCCAGCAGCCAAGATGCCGGGACAGGGACCTCACCCCTCCACTTT
CASSQDAGTGTSPLHF
>-|TRBV27|TRBJ1-1|-
TGTGCCAGCAGCCACGACCTGGAGGATTGGGCTGAAGCTTTCTTT
CASSHDLEDWAEAFF
>-|TRBV7-2|TRBJ1-3|once
TGTGCCAGCAGCCCACCGGCACGGGGAAGCCGAAACACCATATATTTT
CASSPPARGSRNTIYF
>-|TRBV6-5|TRBJ1-2|-
TGTGCCAGCAGTGCCATAGGACCACGGGGTGGCTACACCTTC
CASSAIGPRGGYTF
>-|TRBV6-7|TRBJ1-3|-
TGTGCCAACCTGTCGGGACACAAGACCAACACCATATATTTT
CANLSGHKTNTIYF
>TRBD2|TRBV11-2|TRBJ2-1|-
TGTGCCAGCAGCTTGCGACCGGCGCGGGGGGGACCCAATGAGCAGTTCTTC
CASSLRPARGGPNEQFF
>-|TRBV7-2|TRBJ1-1|-
TGTGCCAGCAGCTTAATCCCAGGGGCAGGCGCCAACACTGAAGCTTTCTTT
CASSLIPGAGANTEAFF